These 10 T cell receptor beta chains share one sample of origin, sequenced in a study of T cells after yellow fever vaccination. MiXCR, applied by TCRdb to the 5' RACE reads, yields one record per CDR3 protein. The table shows some 400,000 distinct CDR3 sequences, with roughly a sixth occurring only once. Here the sequenced sample was PBMCs, taken before the yellow fever booster vaccination. These receptors were obtained from a man aged 18 to 30 who received the YFV17D yellow fever vaccine.

CDR3 amino acids: CASSRPDFDYEQYF. The CDR3 bases are TGTGCCAGCAGCCGGCCAGATTTTGATTACGAGCAGTACTTC. V usage is TRBV7-2 and J usage is TRBJ2-7, with unresolved D. The ends were cut back, 5 bases at V and 4 bases at J, with 15 bases in the middle. Germline V gene sequence: CDR1 SGHTA, CDR2 FQGNSA. The CDR3 covers 14 residues. Variable domain in full (rest from reference TRBV7-2 and TRBJ2-7): GAGVSQSPSNKVTEKGKDVELRCDPISGHTALYWYRQSLGQGLEFLIYFQGNSAPDKSGLPSDRFSAERTGGSVSTLTIQRTQQEDSAVYLCASSRPDFDYEQYFGPGTRLTVT.

This clonotype was recorded many times. The chain employs TRBV12-3 or TRBV12-4 and TRBJ2-3; a weak D match, TRBD2 (5 bases). Trimming took 10 bases from V and 2 from J, leaving 10 bases between them. CDR3 length equals 12 residues. The chain's CDR3 is CATLGDTDTQYF. The CDR3, as DNA: TGTGCCACCCTCGGGGACACAGATACGCAGTATTTT.

This clonotype was detected many times. The chain has TRBV27 and TRBJ2-7; D unclear. Between the trimmed V and J ends, which lost 5 bases and 2 bases, there was a span of 16 bases. The CDR3 loop spans 15 amino acids. CDR1 and CDR2 from the germline V gene are MNHEY and SMNVEV (reference sequence). DNA of the CDR3: TGTGCCAGCAGTGCGACCTCCAGCTTGACCTACGAGCAGTACGTC. Translating gives CASSATSSLTYEQYV.

This rearrangement joins TRBV20-1 to TRBJ1-5; weak D call: TRBD1 (6 bases). The CDR3 has 14 residues. CDR1 DFQATT and CDR2 SNEGSKA come from the germline V gene (reference sequence). V dropped 3 bases and J dropped 4 bases, with 13 bases sitting between them. The CDR3 nucleotides are TGCAGTGCTAGGATTACAGGGACGAATCAGCCCCAGCATTTT. Translated, it gives CSARITGTNQPQHF.

This clonotype came up a few times. The gene calls are TRBV11-2 and TRBJ2-5, with TRBD2 as a possible D gene (6 bases). This CDR3 is built from 16 residues. The germline V and J ends were trimmed by 4 bases and 7 bases, with 22 bases remaining between them. CDR1 and CDR2 from the germline V gene are SGHAT and FQNNGV. The DNA for the CDR3 is TGTGCCAGCAGCTCCTTAGCGGTTCAGTCCCAGTCGACCCAGTACTTC. It codes for CASSSLAVQSQSTQYF.

This clonotype was seen only a few times. The V call is TRBV6-2 or TRBV6-3, the J call TRBJ2-1; D possibly corresponds to TRBD2 (5 bases). Germline V gene sequence: CDR1 MNHEY, CDR2 SVGEGT. Trimming took off 6 bases at V and 8 bases at J, with 20 bases between the two ends. This CDR3 has 15 amino acids. The CDR3 spells CASSHRAEGRHEQFF. In DNA form, the CDR3 reads TGTGCCAGCAGCCATAGGGCTGAGGGTAGGCATGAGCAGTTCTTC.

This CDR3 reads CASRSPGEVYEQYF. The CDR3 region has the DNA TGTGCCAGCAGGTCACCAGGGGAGGTATACGAGCAGTACTTC. The chain employs TRBV12-3 or TRBV12-4 and TRBJ2-7; D tentatively reads TRBD1 or TRBD2 (6 bases each). This CDR3 contains 14 residues. V dropped 6 bases and J dropped 4 bases, with 16 bases sitting between them.

This clonotype was counted between two and nine times. This chain's CDR3 is CAILAAGQGDNEQFF. DNA for the CDR3: TGTGCCATCCTGGCAGCGGGACAGGGCGACAATGAGCAGTTCTTC. The rearrangement uses TRBV10-3 and TRBJ2-1; 9 positions agree with TRBD1. The CDR3 runs 15 residues. CDR1 and CDR2 (germline): ENHRY, SYGVKD. The V segment lost 8 bases and the J segment 5 bases; nucleotides outside the gene matches: 10.

The chain recombines TRBV20-1 with TRBJ1-6, with TRBD1 identical over 9 bases. Unmatched junction bases numbered 6, after V lost 5 bases and J lost 4 bases. Germline V gene lookup returns CDR1 DFQATT and CDR2 SNEGSKA (reference sequence). This CDR3 has 15 amino acids. The CDR3 bases are TGCAGTGCTCCGAAAGGGACAGGGTATAATTCACCCCTCCACTTT. Translation: CSAPKGTGYNSPLHF.

This clonotype turned up a few times. This chain uses TRBV20-1 with TRBJ1-2; maybe TRBD1 (5 bases). The germline gives CDR1 DFQATT, CDR2 SNEGSKA (reference sequence). The V gene lost 5 bases and the J gene lost 4 bases, with 23 bases spanning the gap. This CDR3 has 16 amino acids. This CDR3 is CSAPSRDGKSPYGYTF. The CDR3 coding sequence is TGCAGTGCTCCGTCCCGGGACGGGAAAAGCCCCTATGGCTACACCTTC.